This T cell receptor beta chain comes out of a study of chemoradiotherapy in HPV16-positive cancers. Background on the study: Functional T-cell assays on a couple of HPV16-positive patients' cells defined candidate HPV-specific clones and common TCR motifs.

The repertoire was sequenced with immunoSEQ multiplex PCR; TCRdb's copy has only in-frame clones and lacks some. The sample lists fewer than 6,000 clones; less than 85% were seen once. In regard to this clone: Antigen specificity is unknown.

The V gene end was trimmed by 2 bases and the J gene end by 8 bases; junction bases not matched to a gene: 8. This CDR3 has 15 residues. CDR1 and CDR2 (germline): SGHTA, FQGTGA. Whole-study findings and limits: Only a couple of HPV16-positive patients supplied the functional HPV-specificity definition.

Repertoires were sampled repeatedly during chemoradiotherapy. Sequenced material: tumor tissue, taken from a patient who underwent chemoradiotherapy. The TCR comes from a human donor with HPV-associated anogenital cancer. The chain carries TRBV7-3 and TRBJ2-1, with 8 bases identical to TRBD1. The CDR3 bases are TGTGCCAGCAGCTTACGGACAGGGAGTAGGGATGAGCAGTTCTTC. Its translation: CASSLRTGSRDEQFF.